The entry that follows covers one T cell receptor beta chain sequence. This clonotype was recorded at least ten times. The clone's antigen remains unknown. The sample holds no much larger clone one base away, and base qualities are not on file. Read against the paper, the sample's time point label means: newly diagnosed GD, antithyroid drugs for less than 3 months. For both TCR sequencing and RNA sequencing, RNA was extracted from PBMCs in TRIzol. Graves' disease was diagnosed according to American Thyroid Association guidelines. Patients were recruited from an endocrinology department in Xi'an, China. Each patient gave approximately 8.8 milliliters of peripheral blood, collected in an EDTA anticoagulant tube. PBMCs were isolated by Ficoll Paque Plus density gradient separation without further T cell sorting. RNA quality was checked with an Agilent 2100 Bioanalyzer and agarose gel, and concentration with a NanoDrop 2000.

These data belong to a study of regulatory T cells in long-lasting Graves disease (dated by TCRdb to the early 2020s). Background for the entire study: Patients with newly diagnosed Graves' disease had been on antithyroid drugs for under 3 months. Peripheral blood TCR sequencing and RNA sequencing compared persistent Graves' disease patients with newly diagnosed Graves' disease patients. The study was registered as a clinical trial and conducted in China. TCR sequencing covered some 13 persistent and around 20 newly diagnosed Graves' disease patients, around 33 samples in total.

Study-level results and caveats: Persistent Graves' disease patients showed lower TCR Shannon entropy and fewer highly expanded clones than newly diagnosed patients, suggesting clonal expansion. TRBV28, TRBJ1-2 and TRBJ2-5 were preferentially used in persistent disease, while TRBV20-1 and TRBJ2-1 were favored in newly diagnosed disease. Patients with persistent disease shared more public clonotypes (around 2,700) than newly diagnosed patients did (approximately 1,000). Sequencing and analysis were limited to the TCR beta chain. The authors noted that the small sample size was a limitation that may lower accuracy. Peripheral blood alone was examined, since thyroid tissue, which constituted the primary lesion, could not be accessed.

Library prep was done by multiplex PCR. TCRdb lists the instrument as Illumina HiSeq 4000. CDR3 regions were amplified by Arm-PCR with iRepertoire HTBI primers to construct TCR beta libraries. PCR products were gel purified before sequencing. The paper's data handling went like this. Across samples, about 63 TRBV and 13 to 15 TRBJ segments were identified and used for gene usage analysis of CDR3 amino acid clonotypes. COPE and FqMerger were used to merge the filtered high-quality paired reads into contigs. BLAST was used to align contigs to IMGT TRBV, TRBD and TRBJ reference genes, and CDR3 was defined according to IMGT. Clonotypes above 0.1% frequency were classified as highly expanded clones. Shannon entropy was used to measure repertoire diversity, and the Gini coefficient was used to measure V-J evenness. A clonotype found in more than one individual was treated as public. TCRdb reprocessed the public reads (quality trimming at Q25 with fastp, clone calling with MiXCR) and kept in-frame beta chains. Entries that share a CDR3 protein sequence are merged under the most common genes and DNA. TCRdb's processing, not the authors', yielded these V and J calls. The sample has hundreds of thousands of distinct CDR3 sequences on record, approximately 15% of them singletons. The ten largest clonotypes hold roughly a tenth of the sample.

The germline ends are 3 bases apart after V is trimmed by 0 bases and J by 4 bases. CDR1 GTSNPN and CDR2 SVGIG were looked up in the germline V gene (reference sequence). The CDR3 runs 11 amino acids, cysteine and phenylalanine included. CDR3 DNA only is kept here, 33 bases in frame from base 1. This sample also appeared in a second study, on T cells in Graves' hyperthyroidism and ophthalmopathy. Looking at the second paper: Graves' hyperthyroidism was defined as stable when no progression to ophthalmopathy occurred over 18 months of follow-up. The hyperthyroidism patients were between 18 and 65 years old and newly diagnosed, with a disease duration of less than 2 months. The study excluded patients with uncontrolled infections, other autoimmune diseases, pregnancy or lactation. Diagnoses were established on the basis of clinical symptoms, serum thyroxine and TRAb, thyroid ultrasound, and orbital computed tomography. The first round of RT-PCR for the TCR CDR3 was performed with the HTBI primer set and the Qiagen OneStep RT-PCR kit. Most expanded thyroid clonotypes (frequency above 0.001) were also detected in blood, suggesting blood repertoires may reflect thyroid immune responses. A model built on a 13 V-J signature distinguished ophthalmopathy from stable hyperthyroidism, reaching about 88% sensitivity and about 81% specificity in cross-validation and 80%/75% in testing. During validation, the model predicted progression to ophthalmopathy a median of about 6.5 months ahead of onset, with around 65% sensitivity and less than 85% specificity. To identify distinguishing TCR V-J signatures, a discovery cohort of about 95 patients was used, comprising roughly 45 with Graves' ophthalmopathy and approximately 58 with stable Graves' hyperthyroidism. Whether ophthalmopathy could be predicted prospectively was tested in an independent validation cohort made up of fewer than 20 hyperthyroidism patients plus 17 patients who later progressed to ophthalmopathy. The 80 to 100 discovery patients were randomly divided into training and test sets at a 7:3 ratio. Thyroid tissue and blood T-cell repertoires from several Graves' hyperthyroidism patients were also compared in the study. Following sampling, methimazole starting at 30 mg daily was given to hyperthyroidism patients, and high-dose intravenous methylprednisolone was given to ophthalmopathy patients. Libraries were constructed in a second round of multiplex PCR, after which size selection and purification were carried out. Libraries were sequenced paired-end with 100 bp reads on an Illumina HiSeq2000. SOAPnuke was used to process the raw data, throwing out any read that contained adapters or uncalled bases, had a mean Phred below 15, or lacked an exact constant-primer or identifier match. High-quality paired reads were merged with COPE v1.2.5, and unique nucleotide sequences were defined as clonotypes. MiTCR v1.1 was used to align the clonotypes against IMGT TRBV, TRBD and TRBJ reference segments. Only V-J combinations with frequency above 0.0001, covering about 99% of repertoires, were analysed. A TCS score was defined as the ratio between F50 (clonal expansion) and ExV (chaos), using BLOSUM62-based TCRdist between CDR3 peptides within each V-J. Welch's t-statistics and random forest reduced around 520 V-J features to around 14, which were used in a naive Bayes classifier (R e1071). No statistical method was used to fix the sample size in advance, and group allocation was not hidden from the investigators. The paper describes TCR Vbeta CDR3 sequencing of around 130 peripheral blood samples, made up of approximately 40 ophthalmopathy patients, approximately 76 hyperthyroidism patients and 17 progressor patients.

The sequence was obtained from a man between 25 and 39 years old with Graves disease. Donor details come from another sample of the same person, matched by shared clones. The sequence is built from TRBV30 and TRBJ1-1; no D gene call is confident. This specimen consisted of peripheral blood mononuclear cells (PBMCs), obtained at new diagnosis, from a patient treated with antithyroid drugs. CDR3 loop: CAWSVPTEAFF. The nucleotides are TGTGCCTGGAGTGTACCCACTGAAGCTTTCTTT. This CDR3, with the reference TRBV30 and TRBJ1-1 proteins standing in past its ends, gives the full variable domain SQTIHQWPATLVQPVGSPLSLECTVEGTSNPNLYWYRQAAGRGLQLLFYSVGIGQISSEVPQNLSASRPQDRQFILSSKKLLLSDSGFYLCAWSVPTEAFFGQGTRLTVV.